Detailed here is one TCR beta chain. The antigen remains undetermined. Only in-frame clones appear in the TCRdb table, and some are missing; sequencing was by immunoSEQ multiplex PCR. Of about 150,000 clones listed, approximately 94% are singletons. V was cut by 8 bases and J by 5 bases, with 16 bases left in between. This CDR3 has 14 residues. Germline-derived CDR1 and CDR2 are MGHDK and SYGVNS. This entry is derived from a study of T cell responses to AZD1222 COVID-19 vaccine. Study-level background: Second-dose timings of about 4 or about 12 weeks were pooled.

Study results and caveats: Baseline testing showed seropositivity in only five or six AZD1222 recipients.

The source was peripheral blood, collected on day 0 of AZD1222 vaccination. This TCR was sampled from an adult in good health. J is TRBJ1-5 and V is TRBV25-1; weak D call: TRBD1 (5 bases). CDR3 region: CASAAGGGDQPQHF. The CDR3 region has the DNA TGTGCCAGCGCGGCCGGCGGGGGAGATCAGCCCCAGCATTTT.